This record concerns one T cell receptor (beta chain) sequence. The record originates from a study of shared T cell receptors in the human thymus. Profiled with immunoSEQ multiplex PCR; TCRdb holds only in-frame clones, not every one. This repertoire shows approximately 490,000 clones, approximately 80% found once; its top ten account for roughly 0.013%. The data were also submitted as part of a second study, on human thymus T cells. This second study says: The donor group consisted of healthy Finnish infants who were having corrective surgery for congenital heart defects. The thymus was resected at corrective cardiac surgery. Across thymic and blood repertoires, the usage of V and J genes appeared to be biased. Related research found strongly overlapping thymic repertoires in unrelated individuals.

Sequencing was carried out using thymocytes. This TCR was recovered from a boy under two years old with a congenital heart defect.

The CDR3 loop reads CASRRLGHEQYF. Here the CDR3 DNA reads TGTGCCAGCAGAAGACTCGGCCACGAGCAGTACTTC. The chain combines TRBV28 with TRBJ2-7, with no clear D. The CDR3 spans 12 residues. V lost 6 bases and J 5 bases, leaving 11 bases between the germline ends. Germline values: CDR1 MDHEN, CDR2 SYDVKM.